A single sample is the source of the 16 T cell receptor beta chains below, sequenced in a study of cytomegalovirus exposure and HLA in healthy donors. With 60 Vbeta and 13 Jbeta primers, the PCR was carried out. Using immunoSEQ multiplex PCR, the repertoire was profiled, and TCRdb retains in-frame clones only, with some absent. This table has nearly 200,000 clones, about three quarters appearing once. The source material was PBMCs. The source of these receptors is a woman aged 30 to 39 in good health and CMV-seropositive.

This clone was detected only a few times. Other DNA sequences in the same sample also yield this CDR3. The chain employs TRBV18 and TRBJ1-3; 7 positions match TRBD1. V trimming: 3 bases; J trimming: 0 bases; junction bases outside the gene matches: 5. Germline CDR1 and CDR2: KGHSH and LQKENI. The CDR3 is 16 amino acids. The CDR3 DNA is TGTGCCAGCTCACCGTTAGACAGGGCCTCTGGAAACACCATATATTTT. It translates to CASSPLDRASGNTIYF.

This chain joins TRBV7-2 and TRBJ2-5, with 12 positions matching TRBD2. Per the germline V gene, CDR1 is SGHTA and CDR2 is FQGNSA. V was pared by 5 bases and J by 5 bases, with 12 bases of the junction left unmatched. The CDR3 is 17 amino acids. CDR3 sequence reads: CASSPRTSGAGGETQYF. Written as DNA, the CDR3 is TGTGCCAGCAGCCCACGGACTAGCGGGGCCGGGGGGGAGACCCAGTACTTC.

This clone was seen a single time. The chain joins TRBV7-3 to TRBJ1-2; D ambiguous. The CDR3 sequence is 15 residues long. CDR1 and CDR2 (germline): SGHTA, FQGTGA. The V end was cut by 5 bases, the J end by 0 bases, with 13 bases between. The CDR3 reads CASSQGPGANYGYTF. The CDR3 nucleotides read TGTGCCAGCAGCCAAGGCCCTGGAGCTAACTATGGCTACACCTTC.

The chain uses TRBV6-6 and TRBJ2-2, with D possibly matching TRBD2 (7 bases). CDR3 length equals 15 residues. The germline V and J ends were trimmed by 6 bases and 2 bases, with 13 bases remaining between them. Germline V gene data show CDR1 as MNHNY and CDR2 as SVGAGI (reference sequence). CDR3 sequence reads: CASSRGAANTGELFF. The DNA of the CDR3 is TGTGCCAGCAGCCGGGGGGCTGCTAACACCGGGGAGCTGTTTTTT.

The rearrangement links TRBV30 to TRBJ2-2; maybe TRBD1 (7 bases). The V and J ends lost 2 bases and 7 bases respectively, with 8 bases between them. The CDR3 length is 12 residues. From germline, CDR1 is GTSNPN and CDR2 SVGIG (reference sequence). The DNA for the CDR3 is TGTGCCTGGAGTCAGGGGGGCGGGGAGCTGTTTTTT. Translating it yields CAWSQGGGELFF.

The V call is TRBV28, the J call TRBJ2-1; 9 nucleotides agree with TRBD2. Germline V lookup: CDR1 MDHEN, CDR2 SYDVKM. The ends lost 3 bases at V and 3 bases at J; junction bases unmatched: 6. This CDR3 spans 16 amino acids. The CDR3 sequence: CASSFLRGGDYNEQFF. The DNA of the CDR3 is TGTGCCAGCAGTTTTTTGCGGGGGGGGGACTACAATGAGCAGTTCTTC.

CDR3 protein: CASSPSVGGSGDTQYF. The CDR3 DNA reads TGTGCCAGCAGCCCGTCGGTGGGCGGGAGTGGAGATACGCAGTATTTT. The chain is built from TRBV9 and TRBJ2-3, with 7 nucleotides matching TRBD2. J gave up 5 bases and V 4 bases, and 13 bases lay outside the gene matches. The CDR3 extends over 16 amino acids. Germline lookup yields CDR1 SGDLS and CDR2 YYNGEE.

This clone came up once. The chain has TRBV18 and TRBJ2-7, with TRBD2 matching over 11 bases. The V gene end was trimmed by 3 bases and the J gene end by 2 bases; junction bases not matched to a gene: 3. Germline CDR1 and CDR2: KGHSH and LQKENI. The CDR3 spans 15 residues. In DNA form, the CDR3 reads TGTGCCAGCTCACCCCGACTAGCGGGAACCTACGAGCAGTACTTC. This codes for CASSPRLAGTYEQYF.

This sequence joins TRBV9 and TRBJ2-3; 11 nucleotides line up with TRBD1. This CDR3 region has 16 residues. Germline V gene data show CDR1 as SGDLS and CDR2 as YYNGEE. V lost 2 bases, J lost 3 bases, and 5 bases stayed unmatched. The DNA of the CDR3 is TGTGCCAGCAGCGTTCGGACAGGGGGCGTAACAGATACGCAGTATTTT. Amino acids: CASSVRTGGVTDTQYF.

This clone was detected only a few times. The chain combines TRBV6-5 with TRBJ1-4, with no clear D. Germline assignment: CDR1 MNHEY and CDR2 SVGAGI. The CDR3 is 13 residues long. The germline V and J ends were trimmed by 6 bases and 8 bases, with 13 bases remaining between them. In DNA, the CDR3 is TGTGCCAGCAGGCGGATGAACGGGGAAAAACTGTTTTTT. Its protein product is CASRRMNGEKLFF.

The gene calls are TRBV7-3 and TRBJ2-5; TRBD1 aligns across 7 bases. With V trimmed by 5 bases and J by 4 bases, 10 bases remained unmatched. The CDR3 is made up of 15 amino acids. Germline-derived CDR1 and CDR2 are SGHTA and FQGTGA. The CDR3 loop reads CASSNNGQVGETQYF. DNA of the CDR3: TGTGCCAGCAGCAATAACGGACAGGTGGGAGAGACCCAGTACTTC.

This clone was seen more than once but under ten times. The V call is TRBV6-6, the J call TRBJ2-5, with 7 bases that match TRBD1. The DNA end favors TRBJ2-7, so the J call may be wrong. The CDR3 has 15 amino acids. The V gene's germline CDR1 is MNHNY and CDR2 SVGAGI (reference sequence). The CDR3 loop is CASSYSRQGTYEQYF. CDR3 DNA: TGTGCCAGCAGTTACTCGAGACAGGGTACTTACGAGCAGTACTTC.

The chain combines TRBV30 with TRBJ2-2; D is undetermined. Trimming took off 2 bases at V and 9 bases at J, with 7 bases between the two ends. Germline CDR1 is GTSNPN and CDR2 is SVGIG (reference sequence). The CDR3 runs to 11 residues. Here the CDR3 reads CAWSPTRELFF. CDR3 nucleotide sequence: TGTGCCTGGAGTCCCACTAGGGAGCTGTTTTTT.

The chain is built from TRBV15 and TRBJ2-7; D gene uncertain. Germline CDR1 is LNHNV and CDR2 is YYDKDF (reference sequence). The CDR3 totals 13 residues. V shed 3 bases and J shed 2 bases, with 8 bases lying between them. The CDR3 region is CATSRTPPYEQYF. Written as DNA, the CDR3 is TGTGCCACCAGCAGGACACCCCCCTACGAGCAGTACTTC. The whole variable domain, filled in from reference TRBV15 and TRBJ2-7, reads DAMVIQNPRYQVTQFGKPVTLSCSQTLNHNVMYWYQQKSSQAPKLLFHYYDKDFNNEADTPDNFQSRRPNTSFCFLDIRSPGLGDTAMYLCATSRTPPYEQYFGPGTRLTVT.

Only one count was recorded for this clone. The gene calls are TRBV5-1 and TRBJ2-1; TRBD2 agrees at 11 bases. The CDR3 sequence is 15 residues long. After removal of 4 bases from V and 8 bases from J, the junction contained 8 bases not matched to a gene. Per the germline V gene, CDR1 is SGHRS and CDR2 is YFSETQ. CDR3 protein: CASSPGLADTDEQFF. CDR3 coding DNA: TGCGCCAGCAGCCCGGGACTAGCGGATACCGATGAGCAGTTCTTC. Drawing the rest from reference TRBV5-1 and TRBJ2-1, the complete variable domain is KAGVTQTPRYLIKTRGQQVTLSCSPISGHRSVSWYQQTPGQGLQFLFEYFSETQRNKGNFPGRFSGRQFSNSRSEMNVSTLELGDSALYLCASSPGLADTDEQFFGPGTRLTVL.

The V gene is TRBV5-4, the J gene TRBJ2-7; tentative D call: TRBD2 (6 bases). V was trimmed by 4 bases and J by 4 bases, leaving 12 bases between them. Germline CDR1 and CDR2: SGHNT and YYREEE (reference sequence). The CDR3 length is 13 residues. CDR3 amino acids: CASSAGTFYEQYF. The DNA for the CDR3 is TGTGCCAGCAGCGCCGGGACTTTTTACGAGCAGTACTTC.